Sequencing of this TCR beta chain was carried out in a study of T cell responses to AZD1222 COVID-19 vaccine. Study-level points and caveats: Only a handful of AZD1222 recipients, five to seven in all, had baseline seropositivity. Every sample of the repertoires postdated the peak T cell response.

V shed 3 bases, J shed 0 bases, and the junction held 4 bases outside the gene matches. The germline CDR1 and CDR2 sequences are SNHLY and FYNNEI. The length of the CDR3 is 15 residues. Sequencing used immunoSEQ multiplex PCR; TCRdb keeps in-frame clones, though not all of them. The sample has 65,000 to 85,000 clones; roughly 85% are singletons. A note on this clone: Its cognate antigen is unknown.

The chain carries TRBV2 and TRBJ2-7; TRBD1 matches 8 bases. The sequence was collected from an adult who received the AZD1222 COVID-19 vaccine. Sequenced material: peripheral blood, taken 28 days after the second AZD1222 dose. Written as DNA, the CDR3 is TGTGCCAGCAGTGAGGACAGGGCTATCTCCTACGAGCAGTACTTC. Residues: CASSEDRAISYEQYF.